These 18 T cell receptor beta chains were all obtained from the same sample, sequenced in a study of blood T cell repertoires in COVID-19. Clones were read by immunoSEQ multiplex PCR, and TCRdb kept only the in-frame ones, dropping some. The sample yields approximately 75,000 clones, roughly 91% seen once. The sequenced sample was peripheral blood. All receptors come from a man in his fifties or sixties with acute or convalescent COVID-19.

V is TRBV9 and J is TRBJ2-6; a weak D match, TRBD1 (5 bases). The CDR3 covers 15 residues. The V gene lost 0 bases and the J gene lost 4 bases, with 8 bases spanning the gap. Looked up from germline, CDR1 is SGDLS and CDR2 is YYNGEE. DNA of the CDR3: TGTGCCAGCAGCGTAGTAGGGGAAGGGGCCAACGTCCTGACTTTC. It translates to CASSVVGEGANVLTF.

Written as DNA, the CDR3 is TGTGCCACCAGCAGAGAGAGGGGTAACAGGGGCAAGGGGAATGAGCAGTTCTTC. Protein sequence: CATSRERGNRGKGNEQFF. The chain joins TRBV15 to TRBJ2-1; 7 bases map to TRBD1. The V gene's germline CDR1 is LNHNV and CDR2 YYDKDF (reference sequence). There are 18 residues in the CDR3. The V and J ends lost 0 bases and 7 bases, in that order; junction bases with no gene match: 15.

In this sample, this clone turned up a few times. The chain recombines TRBV2 with TRBJ2-7, with a tentative D call TRBD1 (5 bases). Trimming shortened V by 7 bases and J by 5 bases, and 21 bases separated the two germline ends. Germline V gene sequence: CDR1 SNHLY, CDR2 FYNNEI. This CDR3 contains 15 residues. CDR3 loop: CASKNTGLEVDEQYF. Written as DNA, the CDR3 is TGTGCCAGCAAAAACACAGGTTTGGAAGTAGACGAGCAGTACTTC.

This clone has only a few counts. The V gene is TRBV11-1, the J gene TRBJ2-7; tentatively, D is TRBD1 (5 bases). Germline CDR1 is SGHAT and CDR2 is FQDESV (reference sequence). V lost 6 bases and J lost 1, with 13 bases in between. The CDR3 length is 14 residues. CDR3 sequence: CASRSLQGSYEQYF. The CDR3 DNA sequence: TGTGCCAGCAGATCCCTCCAGGGTTCCTACGAGCAGTACTTC.

The chain is built from TRBV6-5 and TRBJ2-2, with 9 bases lining up with TRBD2. The trim removed 3 bases at V and 5 bases at J, leaving 7 bases unmatched. Germline V CDR1 and CDR2: MNHEY, SVGAGI. The CDR3 has 16 residues. CDR3 in DNA: TGTGCCAGCAGTTATGGGCTAGCGGGACCTACCGGGGAGCTGTTTTTT. This gives the protein CASSYGLAGPTGELFF.

This sequence joins TRBV29-1 and TRBJ2-5; weak D call: TRBD2 (5 bases). The CDR3 has 12 amino acids. Germline lookup yields CDR1 SQVTM and CDR2 ANQGSEA. Between the trimmed V and J ends, which lost 6 bases and 1 base, there was a span of 9 bases. The DNA for the CDR3 is TGCAGCGTCGGAGGTCTCCAAGAGACCCAGTACTTC. This codes for CSVGGLQETQYF.

V and J are TRBV5-1 and TRBJ1-6, with TRBD1 matching 8 bases. Per the germline V gene, CDR1 is SGHRS and CDR2 is YFSETQ. The V gene end was trimmed by 3 bases and the J gene end by 16 bases; junction bases not matched to a gene: 9. The CDR3 is made up of 13 amino acids. This chain's CDR3 is CASSSEGQAELHF. The CDR3 DNA reads TGCGCCAGCAGCTCCGAGGGACAGGCGGAACTCCACTTT.

This chain joins TRBV20-1 and TRBJ2-7; TRBD2 agrees at 8 bases. This CDR3 spans 15 amino acids. After removal of 3 bases from V and 5 bases from J, the junction contained 12 bases not matched to a gene. Germline V gives CDR1 DFQATT, CDR2 SNEGSKA (reference sequence). The CDR3 region is CSASDSGTRGDEQYF. The CDR3 nucleotides read TGCAGTGCTAGTGATTCCGGGACTAGAGGCGACGAGCAGTACTTC.

The genes are TRBV19 and TRBJ1-6; TRBD1 matches at 10 bases. Trimming took 6 bases from V and 8 from J; bases not matched to a gene: 10. Germline-derived CDR1 and CDR2 are LNHDA and SQIVND (reference sequence). The CDR3 spans 16 residues. CDR3 sequence (DNA): TGTGCCAGTAGGACTACCTCCGGGACAGGGGATTCACCCCTCCACTTT. This encodes CASRTTSGTGDSPLHF.

V and J are TRBV5-6 and TRBJ2-7; the match to TRBD2 covers 11 bases. The J segment lost 0 bases and the V segment lost 1 base, leaving 3 bases of the junction unmatched. The CDR3 sequence is 16 residues long. Per the germline V gene, CDR1 is SGHDT and CDR2 is YYEEEE. CDR3 nucleotides: TGTGCCAGCAGCTTGACTAGCGGGAGACCCTCCTACGAGCAGTACTTC. It codes for CASSLTSGRPSYEQYF.

J is TRBJ2-3 and V is TRBV7-8, with 8 positions matching TRBD2. CDR1 is SGHVS and CDR2 is FQNEAQ in the germline V gene. The CDR3 totals 15 residues. Losses at the gene ends were 5 bases for V and 5 bases for J; bases not matched to a gene: 9. CDR3 nucleotide sequence: TGTGCCAGCAGCCAAGCGGGAGTGTTGGGAGATACGCAGTATTTT. It codes for CASSQAGVLGDTQYF.

The chain couples TRBV6-5 to TRBJ1-1, with D possibly being TRBD1 (5 bases). The CDR3 is 14 residues long. Germline V gene data show CDR1 as MNHEY and CDR2 as SVGAGI. The V end lost 6 bases, the J end lost 0 bases, and 11 bases lay between the germline ends. The CDR3 nucleotides read TGTGCCAGCAGCCCAGGGAAAATGAACACTGAAGCTTTCTTT. Translation gives CASSPGKMNTEAFF.

CDR3 DNA: TGTGCCAGCTCAAAAAAAAGCGGGGGGGCCGGGAATGAGCAGTTCTTC. Protein sequence: CASSKKSGGAGNEQFF. The rearrangement links TRBV5-4 to TRBJ2-1; TRBD2 matches 10 bases. The V and J ends lost 7 bases and 7 bases, in that order; junction bases with no gene match: 14. The germline CDR1 and CDR2 sequences are SGHNT and YYREEE (reference sequence). The CDR3 contains 16 residues.

This clone was picked up one time. This chain links TRBV19 with TRBJ2-3; D perhaps matches TRBD1 (5 bases). From germline, CDR1 is LNHDA and CDR2 SQIVND (reference sequence). Trimming stripped 3 bases from V and 4 bases from J, with 20 bases between. The CDR3 is made up of 17 amino acids. The CDR3 spells CASSMIVKGIGADTQYF. CDR3 nucleotides: TGTGCCAGTAGTATGATAGTGAAGGGGATCGGAGCAGATACGCAGTATTTT.

The V gene is TRBV7-9, the J gene TRBJ2-1, with TRBD2 matching 11 bases. Trimming at V came to 6 bases and at J to 4 bases, leaving 17 bases not matched to a gene. Germline V CDR1 and CDR2: SEHNR, FQNEAQ (reference sequence). This CDR3 is 19 amino acids long. CDR3 in DNA: TGTGCCAGCAGAAAGGGACTAGCGGAGCCCTTGGGGTCGTACAATGAGCAGTTCTTC. This sequence encodes CASRKGLAEPLGSYNEQFF.

The V call is TRBV7-8, the J call TRBJ1-2, with 9 bases that match TRBD1. From germline, CDR1 is SGHVS and CDR2 FQNEAQ. The ends lost 5 bases at V and 7 bases at J; junction bases unmatched: 11. CDR3 length: 15 amino acids. The CDR3 DNA is TGTGCCAGCAGCCTAAATTTACAGGGGGCTGGTGGCTACACCTTC. As protein: CASSLNLQGAGGYTF.

This rearrangement joins TRBV3-1 (or the pseudogene TRBV3-2) to TRBJ2-7; possible D gene TRBD1, 5 bases. The CDR3 is 13 amino acids. V shed 4 bases and J shed 3 bases, with 10 bases lying between them. CDR1 and CDR2 from the germline V gene are LGHDT and YNNKEL (reference sequence). In nucleotides, the CDR3 is TGTGCCAGCAGCCCCCCGGACAACTACGAGCAGTACTTC. Protein sequence: CASSPPDNYEQYF.

The V call is TRBV27, the J call TRBJ1-2, with TRBD1 matching over 9 bases. V shed 6 bases and J 6 bases; nucleotides not matched to a gene: 14. Germline CDR1 is MNHEY and CDR2 is SMNVEV (reference sequence). This CDR3 is built from 16 residues. Written as DNA, the CDR3 is TGTGCCAGCAGCCTTCGACCGGGACAGGGTATACATGGCTACACCTTC. Residues: CASSLRPGQGIHGYTF.